This T cell receptor (beta chain) was captured in a study of T cell responses to AZD1222 COVID-19 vaccine. Study results and caveats: Among spike-specific TCRs, nearly half reportedly target unmutated variant regions.

Assay used: immunoSEQ multiplex PCR; TCRdb lists only in-frame clones, some missing. The sample yields 100,000 to 150,000 clones, 70% to 90% seen once. Note on this clone: The antigen is undetermined.

Germline V gives CDR1 SNHLY, CDR2 FYNNEI. The length of the CDR3 is 14 residues. J lost 2 bases, V lost 6 bases, and 4 bases had no gene match. The TCR originated in an adult in good health. Sequences were derived from peripheral blood, sampled on day 0 of AZD1222 vaccination. The rearrangement uses TRBV2 and TRBJ1-5, with 7 bases lining up with TRBD1. The chain's CDR3 is CASSRQGGNQPQHF. The CDR3 bases are TGTGCCAGCAGCCGACAGGGTGGCAATCAGCCCCAGCATTTT.